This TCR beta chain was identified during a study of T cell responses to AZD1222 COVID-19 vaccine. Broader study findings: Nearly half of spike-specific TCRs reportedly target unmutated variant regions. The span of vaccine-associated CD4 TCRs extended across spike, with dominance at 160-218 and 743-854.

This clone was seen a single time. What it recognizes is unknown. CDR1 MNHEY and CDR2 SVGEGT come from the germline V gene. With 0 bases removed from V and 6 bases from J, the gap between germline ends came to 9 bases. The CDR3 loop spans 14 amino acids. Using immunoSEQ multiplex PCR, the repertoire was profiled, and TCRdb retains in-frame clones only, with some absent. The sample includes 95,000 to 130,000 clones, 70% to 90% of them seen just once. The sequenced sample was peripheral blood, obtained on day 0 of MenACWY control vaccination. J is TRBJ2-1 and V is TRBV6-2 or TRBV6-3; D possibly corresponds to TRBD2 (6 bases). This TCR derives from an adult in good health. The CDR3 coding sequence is TGTGCCAGCAGTTACTCGGGGGAGGTCAATGAGCAGTTCTTC. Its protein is CASSYSGEVNEQFF.